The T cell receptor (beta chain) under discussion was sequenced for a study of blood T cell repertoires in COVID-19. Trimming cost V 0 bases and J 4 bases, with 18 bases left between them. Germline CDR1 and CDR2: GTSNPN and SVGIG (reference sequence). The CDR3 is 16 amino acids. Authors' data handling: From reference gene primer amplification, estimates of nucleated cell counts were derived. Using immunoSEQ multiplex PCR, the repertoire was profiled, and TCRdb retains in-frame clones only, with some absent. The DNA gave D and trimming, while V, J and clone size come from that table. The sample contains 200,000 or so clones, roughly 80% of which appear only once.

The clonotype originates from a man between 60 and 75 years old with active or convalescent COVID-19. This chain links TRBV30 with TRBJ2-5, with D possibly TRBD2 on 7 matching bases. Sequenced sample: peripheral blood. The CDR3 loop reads CAWSVRGGRLRETQYF. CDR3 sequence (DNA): TGTGCCTGGAGTGTTAGGGGGGGTCGGCTTCGAGAGACCCAGTACTTC.